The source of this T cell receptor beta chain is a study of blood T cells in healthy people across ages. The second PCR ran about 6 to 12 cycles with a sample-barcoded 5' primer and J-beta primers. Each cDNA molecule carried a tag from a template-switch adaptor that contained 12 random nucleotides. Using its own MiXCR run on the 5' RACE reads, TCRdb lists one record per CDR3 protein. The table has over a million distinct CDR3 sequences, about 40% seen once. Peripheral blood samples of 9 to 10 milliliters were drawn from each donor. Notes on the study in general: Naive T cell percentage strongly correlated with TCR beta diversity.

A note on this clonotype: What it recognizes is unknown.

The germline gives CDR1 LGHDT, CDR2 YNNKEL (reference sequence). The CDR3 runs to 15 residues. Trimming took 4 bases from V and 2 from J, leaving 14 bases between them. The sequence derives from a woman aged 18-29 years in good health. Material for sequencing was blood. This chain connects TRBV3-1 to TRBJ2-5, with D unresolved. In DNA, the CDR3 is TGTGCCAGCAGCCCCGCGGCCCTCGGGCAAGAGACCCAGTACTTC. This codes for CASSPAALGQETQYF.